This record covers a single T cell receptor beta chain. No antigen is known for it. The data derive from a study of long-term antiretroviral therapy in people with HIV. General study results and limits: Information pertaining to ART adherence, viral resistance or therapeutic modifications was not obtained. It was observed that HIV repertoires exhibited narrower CDR3 length ranges than controls. Subsequent to ART, diversity was augmented yet persisted below that of transplant donor controls.

The length of the CDR3 is 13 residues. CDR1 MNHEY and CDR2 SVGAGI come from the germline V gene. V gave up 2 bases and J gave up 2 bases, with 7 bases separating them. At survey level, the immunoSEQ assay was run in its v3.0 version. Clones were sequenced by immunoSEQ multiplex PCR, and TCRdb holds only the in-frame ones, with some missing. The data hold about 29,000 clones, with roughly 80% observed a single time. The clonotype was recovered from a man aged 50 to 59 with HIV. Here the sequenced sample was unsorted PBMCs, taken 2.9 years after starting antiretroviral therapy. The chain recombines TRBV6-5 with TRBJ2-7, with D possibly TRBD2 on 6 matching bases. Here the CDR3 DNA reads TGTGCCAGCAGTTACGGGGGGACCTACGAGCAGTACTTC. Translating gives CASSYGGTYEQYF.